These T cell receptor beta chains were read from a single sample in a study of identical twins. TCRdb passed the 5' RACE reads through MiXCR, listing each CDR3 protein once. The sample gives some 1,700,000 distinct CDR3 sequences, roughly a third of which show up once; 0.25% to 0.3% is in the top ten. Sample: cord blood. The receptors originated from a newborn girl in good health. Each CDR3 is given with its conserved first and last residue. Fields, in order: D gene, clone size, J gene, V gene, CDR3 DNA, CDR3 protein. D genes are given only for firm matches. Size is stated for part of the rows, as once, few or many counts, or as a class when the clone is expanded.

.	many	TRBJ2-5	TRBV20-1	TGCAGTGCTAGAGGGTACTCACAAGAGACCCAGTACTTC	CSARGYSQETQYF
.	few	TRBJ2-1	TRBV25-1	TGTGCCAGCAGTGAACTTTCCAGGACAGAGGGAGGCCTATACAATGAGCAGTTCTTC	CASSELSRTEGGLYNEQFF
.	.	TRBJ1-3	TRBV6-6	TGTGCCAGCAGTTGGGACCTTAGCTCTGGAAACACCATATATTTT	CASSWDLSSGNTIYF
TRBD1	few	TRBJ1-2	TRBV30	TGTGCCTGGAGTCCCTCGACAGGGCCCTATGGCTACACCTTC	CAWSPSTGPYGYTF
TRBD2	few	TRBJ2-1	TRBV10-1	TGCGCCAGCACTAGCGGGCTCCGGGATGAGCAGTTCTTC	CASTSGLRDEQFF
.	few	TRBJ1-1	TRBV4-2	TGTGCCAGCAGCCAAGTAGGCTTTCGGGCAGGGTCATACACTGAAGCTTTCTTT	CASSQVGFRAGSYTEAFF
TRBD2	many	TRBJ2-3	TRBV25-1	TGTGCCAGCAGTTCACCCGGACTAGCGGGCACAGATACGCAGTATTTT	CASSSPGLAGTDTQYF
.	.	TRBJ1-2	TRBV28	TGTGCCAGCAGTACAAGGGCAGGACCGAACTATGGCTACACCTTC	CASSTRAGPNYGYTF
.	few	TRBJ1-6	TRBV7-8	TGTGCCAGCAGCTCCCGGGCTACCAGCTCCTATAATTCACCCCTCCACTTT	CASSSRATSSYNSPLHF
TRBD1	.	TRBJ1-2	TRBV7-9	TGTGCCAGCAGCCCTTGGACAGGCATCGATGGCTACACCTTC	CASSPWTGIDGYTF
.	.	TRBJ2-5	TRBV7-9	TGTGCCAGCAGCTTGGGGGCTTTAGAGACCCAGTACTTC	CASSLGALETQYF
TRBD1	few	TRBJ1-1	TRBV6-6	TGTGCCATCCGACAGGGGGCGGAATTTAACACTGAAGCTTTCTTT	CAIRQGAEFNTEAFF
TRBD2	.	TRBJ2-7	TRBV20-1	TGCAGTGCTAGACCGAATAGCGGGGGTAAGGACGAGCAGTACTTC	CSARPNSGGKDEQYF
.	.	TRBJ1-2	TRBV6-5	TGTGCCAGCAGTTCTAGAGGACAGAATCCTAACTATGGCTACACCTTC	CASSSRGQNPNYGYTF
.	few	TRBJ2-1	TRBV20-1	TGCAGTGCTAGAGATCTATTAGAACAGGGCTCCTACAATGAGCAGTTCTTC	CSARDLLEQGSYNEQFF
.	few	TRBJ1-4	TRBV25-1	TGTGCCAGCAGTGAATGGGGCAGGGATGGAAAACTGTTTTTT	CASSEWGRDGKLFF
.	few	TRBJ1-6	TRBV2	TGTGCCAGCAGTGAGATAGGAGGGGGACCCAATTCACCCCTCCACTTT	CASSEIGGGPNSPLHF
.	few	TRBJ2-1	TRBV20-1	TGCAGTGCTAGCGGGGGCCCCTCCTACAATGAGCAGTTCTTC	CSASGGPSYNEQFF
.	.	TRBJ1-1	TRBV29-1	TGCAGCGTGCAACCGTGGGGGCGGGGGGAAGCTTTCTTT	CSVQPWGRGEAFF
.	few	TRBJ1-1	TRBV10-3	TGTGCCATCAGTGAGTTGGTACTGAACACTGAAGCTTTCTTT	CAISELVLNTEAFF
TRBD2	few	TRBJ2-7	TRBV7-2	TGTGCCAGCAGCACCGGACTAGCGGGAGTTCATGAGCAGTACTTC	CASSTGLAGVHEQYF
.	.	TRBJ1-4	TRBV12-3/TRBV12-4	TGTGCCAGCAGTTCGACGGGGATGCGCAGTACAACTAATGAAAAACTGTTTTTT	CASSSTGMRSTTNEKLFF
.	.	TRBJ1-1	TRBV27	TGTGCCAGCAGTTTATCCCGGAGCGGGACTGCTGAAGCTTTCTTT	CASSLSRSGTAEAFF
TRBD2	few	TRBJ2-3	TRBV7-9	TGTGCCAGCAGCCTAGCGGGATTTGGCACAGATACGCAGTATTTT	CASSLAGFGTDTQYF
.	many	TRBJ1-1	TRBV7-9	TGTGCCAGCAGCAAGCCTATCGTCTACGCTGAAGCTTTCTTT	CASSKPIVYAEAFF
.	few	TRBJ2-7	TRBV3-1	TGTGCCAGCAGCCAAGCCACCCCGGGACCCCTAAGGCACGAGCAGTACTTC	CASSQATPGPLRHEQYF
.	.	TRBJ1-1	TRBV2	TGTGCCAGCAAACGGGGGGCGCAAGCTTTCTTT	CASKRGAQAFF
TRBD1	few	TRBJ1-1	TRBV25-1	TGTGCCAGCAGAGAGACAGGGAGGTCGGCTTTCTTT	CASRETGRSAFF
.	.	TRBJ2-5	TRBV12-3/TRBV12-4	TGTGCCAGCAGGGCTTTGGAGCAAGAGGCCCAGTACTTC	CASRALEQEAQYF
TRBD1	.	TRBJ2-7	TRBV5-1	TGCGCCAGCAGCTCGACAGGGGTCCTTCTCTACGAGCAGTACTTC	CASSSTGVLLYEQYF
.	.	TRBJ2-3	TRBV18	TGTGCCAGCTCACCGCTCCCGGACAGCACAGATACGCAGTATTTT	CASSPLPDSTDTQYF
.	.	TRBJ1-5	TRBV20-1	TGCAGTGTTGGACGGACCATGGAATGGCAGCATTTT	CSVGRTMEWQHF
.	few	TRBJ1-2	TRBV6-5	TGTGCCAGATACCAAGGGGGAGTTGACTATGGCTACACCTTC	CARYQGGVDYGYTF
TRBD2	.	TRBJ2-3	TRBV11-2	TGTGCCAGCAGCTTATTATACGGGAGGGAGGCAGATACGCAGTATTTT	CASSLLYGREADTQYF
.	.	TRBJ2-1	TRBV21-1	TGTGCCAGCAGCATCCTCTGGACTAGCTACAATGAGCAGTTCTTC	CASSILWTSYNEQFF
TRBD2	.	TRBJ2-1	TRBV3-1	TGTGCCAGCAGTACGGGACTAGAGGGTCACAATGAGCAGTTCTTC	CASSTGLEGHNEQFF
.	many	TRBJ1-2	TRBV27	TGTGCCAGCACCATCTCTCCCACAGGTGTCTATGGCTACACCTTC	CASTISPTGVYGYTF
.	many	TRBJ2-7	TRBV10-3	TGTGCCATCAGCTCGACAGGAGCCTACGAGCAGTACTTC	CAISSTGAYEQYF
.	many	TRBJ2-1	TRBV27	TGTGCCAGCAGCCCTAGGAGCTCCTACAATGAGCAGTTCTTC	CASSPRSSYNEQFF
.	few	TRBJ1-6	TRBV20-1	TGCAGTGCATTCCGAGAGGGGCTCGTTTCACCCCTCCACTTT	CSAFREGLVSPLHF
TRBD2	many	TRBJ2-5	TRBV5-1	TGTGCCAGCAGCGGTGGACTAGCGGGGGAAGAGACCCAGTACTTC	CASSGGLAGEETQYF
TRBD2	few	TRBJ2-1	TRBV20-1	TGCAGTGCTAGAGTTCTAGCGGGGGGTTCCTCCAGCTCCTACAATGAGCAGTTCTTC	CSARVLAGGSSSSYNEQFF
TRBD2	few	TRBJ2-1	TRBV20-1	TGCAGTGCTAGAGATAGTTGGGGCGTAGGACTAGCGGGAGGGTACAATGAGCAGTTCTTC	CSARDSWGVGLAGGYNEQFF
.	.	TRBJ2-2	TRBV13	TGTGCCACCCAGGCGAACACCGGGGAGCTGTTTTTT	CATQANTGELFF
.	.	TRBJ1-2	TRBV20-1	TGCAGTGGAGGGACGCTCGGCTATGGCTACACCTTC	CSGGTLGYGYTF
TRBD1	few	TRBJ2-7	TRBV27	TGTGCCAGCAGTTTTGGACAGGGCCATTTCTACGAGCAGTACTTC	CASSFGQGHFYEQYF
TRBD2	.	TRBJ2-3	TRBV9	TGTGCCAGCAGCCCTGGGACTAGCGGGGGACATACGCAGTATTTT	CASSPGTSGGHTQYF